This is a list of T cell receptor beta chains from one sample in a study of blood T cell repertoires in COVID-19. Sequenced by immunoSEQ multiplex PCR; TCRdb stores in-frame clones only, minus some. This table has 250,000 or so clones, 70% to 90% appearing once. Material: peripheral blood. These TCRs come from a woman younger than 45 with active or convalescent COVID-19. CDR3s include the opening cysteine and the closing phenylalanine or tryptophan. A D gene is named only where the DNA matches it firmly. A clone size is listed for some rows: how often the clone was seen (once, few, many), or a class if it is expanded.

size	J	V	D	CDR3	DNA
NA	TRBJ2-3	TRBV11-1	NA	CASSLGRTVATDTQYF	TGTGCCAGCAGCTTAGGCCGGACAGTAGCCACAGATACGCAGTATTTT
few	TRBJ1-6	TRBV7-2	NA	CASSLELNRALNNSPLHF	TGTGCCAGCAGCTTAGAACTTAACAGGGCTTTAAATAATTCACCCCTCCACTTT
NA	TRBJ1-2	TRBV30	NA	CAWTANYGYTF	TGTGCCTGGACAGCTAACTATGGCTACACCTTC
NA	TRBJ1-3	TRBV24-1	TRBD1	CATSDGQQGLSGNTIYF	TGTGCCACCAGTGATGGTCAACAGGGGCTATCTGGAAACACCATATATTTT
NA	TRBJ1-4	TRBV28	TRBD1	CASSSDRANEKLFF	TGTGCCAGCAGTTCCGACAGGGCAAATGAAAAACTGTTTTTT
few	TRBJ2-1	TRBV5-1	TRBD2	CASSLVASGGSGEQFF	TGCGCCAGCAGCTTGGTAGCTAGCGGGGGCTCGGGGGAGCAGTTCTTC
NA	TRBJ1-5	TRBV19	NA	CASSIAGYSNQPQHF	TGTGCCAGTAGTATAGCGGGATATAGCAATCAGCCCCAGCATTTT
NA	TRBJ2-5	TRBV28	NA	CASKGNVGFGAQYF	TGTGCCAGCAAAGGGAATGTGGGTTTCGGGGCCCAGTACTTC
NA	TRBJ1-6	TRBV28	NA	CASSPPSSTGRKGSPLHF	TGTGCCAGCAGCCCTCCCTCCTCGACCGGGAGGAAAGGATCACCCCTCCACTTT
NA	TRBJ1-3	TRBV5-1	NA	CASSPVNSGNTIYF	TGCGCCAGCAGCCCGGTGAACTCTGGAAACACCATATATTTT
NA	TRBJ2-1	TRBV6-2/TRBV6-3	NA	CASSKTSIEQFF	TGTGCCAGCAGTAAGACTAGTATAGAGCAGTTCTTC
NA	TRBJ2-7	TRBV5-1	NA	CASSLEGYSYEQYF	TGCGCCAGCAGCTTAGAGGGATACTCCTACGAGCAGTACTTC
NA	TRBJ1-1	TRBV18	TRBD1	CASSPLGQAPGFF	TGTGCCAGCTCACCGCTGGGACAGGCCCCAGGTTTCTTT